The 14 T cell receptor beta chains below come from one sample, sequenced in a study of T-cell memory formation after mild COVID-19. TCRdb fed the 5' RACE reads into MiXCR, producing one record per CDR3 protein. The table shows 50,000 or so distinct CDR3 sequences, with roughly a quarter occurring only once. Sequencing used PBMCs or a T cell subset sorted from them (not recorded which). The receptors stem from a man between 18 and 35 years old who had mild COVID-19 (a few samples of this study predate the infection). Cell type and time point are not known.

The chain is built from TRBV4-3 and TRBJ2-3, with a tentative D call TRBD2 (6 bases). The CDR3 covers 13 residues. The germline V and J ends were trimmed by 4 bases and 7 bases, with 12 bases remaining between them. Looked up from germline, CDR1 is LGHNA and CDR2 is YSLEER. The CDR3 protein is CASSPEAGYTQYF. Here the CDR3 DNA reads TGCGCCAGCAGCCCTGAAGCGGGTTATACGCAGTATTTT.

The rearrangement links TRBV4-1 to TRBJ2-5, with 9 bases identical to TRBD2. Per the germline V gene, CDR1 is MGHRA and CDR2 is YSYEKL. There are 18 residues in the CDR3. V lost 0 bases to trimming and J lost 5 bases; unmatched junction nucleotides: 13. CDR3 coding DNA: TGCGCCAGCAGCCAAGATCTAGGAGCGGGGGGTTTCGGTGAGACCCAGTACTTC. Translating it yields CASSQDLGAGGFGETQYF.

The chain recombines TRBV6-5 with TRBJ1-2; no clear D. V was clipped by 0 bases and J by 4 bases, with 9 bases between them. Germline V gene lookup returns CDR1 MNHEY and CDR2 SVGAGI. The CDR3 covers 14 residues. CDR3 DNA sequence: TGTGCCAGCAGTTACTCGGGCAGGCCCTATGGCTACACCTTC. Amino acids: CASSYSGRPYGYTF.

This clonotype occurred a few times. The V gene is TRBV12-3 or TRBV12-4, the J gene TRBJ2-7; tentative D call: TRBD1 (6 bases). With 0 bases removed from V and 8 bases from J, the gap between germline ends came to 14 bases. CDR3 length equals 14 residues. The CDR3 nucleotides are TGTGCCAGCAGTTTAGCGCCACAGGGTAGGAAGCAGTACGTC. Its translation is CASSLAPQGRKQYV.

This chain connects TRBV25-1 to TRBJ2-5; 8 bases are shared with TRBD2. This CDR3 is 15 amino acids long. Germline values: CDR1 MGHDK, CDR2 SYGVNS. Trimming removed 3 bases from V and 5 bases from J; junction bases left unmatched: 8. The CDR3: CASSDGAGAWETQYF. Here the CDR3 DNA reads TGTGCCAGCAGTGACGGAGCGGGGGCTTGGGAGACCCAGTACTTC.

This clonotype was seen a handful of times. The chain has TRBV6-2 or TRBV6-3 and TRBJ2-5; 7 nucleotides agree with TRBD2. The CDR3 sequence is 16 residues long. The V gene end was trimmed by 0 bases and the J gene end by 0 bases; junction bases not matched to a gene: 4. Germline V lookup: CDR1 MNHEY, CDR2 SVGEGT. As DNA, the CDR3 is TGTGCCAGCAGTTACTCGGGGGGGTCGTACCAAGAGACCCAGTACTTC. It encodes CASSYSGGSYQETQYF.

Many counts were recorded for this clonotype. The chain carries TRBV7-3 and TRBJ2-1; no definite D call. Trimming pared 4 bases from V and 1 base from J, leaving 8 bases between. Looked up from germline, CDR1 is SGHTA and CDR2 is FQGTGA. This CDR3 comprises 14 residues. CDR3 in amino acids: CASSSGGSYNEQFF. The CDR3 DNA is TGTGCCAGCAGCTCGGGCGGTTCCTACAATGAGCAGTTCTTC.

CDR3: CASSLVQPGTEAFF. The CDR3 DNA reads as TGTGCCAGCAGCTTAGTCCAGCCGGGCACTGAAGCTTTCTTT. The chain links TRBV7-9 to TRBJ1-1; unclear D gene. The germline gives CDR1 SEHNR, CDR2 FQNEAQ (reference sequence). There are 14 residues in the CDR3. V lost 1 base to trimming and J lost 4 bases, with 10 bases between them.

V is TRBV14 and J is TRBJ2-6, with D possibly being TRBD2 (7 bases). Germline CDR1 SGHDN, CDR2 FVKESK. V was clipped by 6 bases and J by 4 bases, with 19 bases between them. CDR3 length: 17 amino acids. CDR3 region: CASRLAGAQSGANVLTF. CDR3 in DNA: TGTGCCAGCAGGCTCGCGGGGGCCCAATCAGGGGCCAACGTCCTGACTTTC.

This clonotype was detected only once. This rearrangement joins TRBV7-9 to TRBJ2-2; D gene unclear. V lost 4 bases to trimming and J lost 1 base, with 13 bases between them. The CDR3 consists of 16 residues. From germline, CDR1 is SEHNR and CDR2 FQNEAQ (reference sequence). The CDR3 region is CASSSIVLLNTGELFF. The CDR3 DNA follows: TGTGCCAGCAGCTCGATAGTTTTATTGAACACCGGGGAGCTGTTTTTT.

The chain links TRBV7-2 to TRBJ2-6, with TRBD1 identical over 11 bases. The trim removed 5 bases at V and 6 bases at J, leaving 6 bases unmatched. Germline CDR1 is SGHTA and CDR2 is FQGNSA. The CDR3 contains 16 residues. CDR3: CASSPWTGGEANVLTF. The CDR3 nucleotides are TGTGCCAGCAGCCCCTGGACAGGGGGCGAGGCCAACGTCCTGACTTTC.

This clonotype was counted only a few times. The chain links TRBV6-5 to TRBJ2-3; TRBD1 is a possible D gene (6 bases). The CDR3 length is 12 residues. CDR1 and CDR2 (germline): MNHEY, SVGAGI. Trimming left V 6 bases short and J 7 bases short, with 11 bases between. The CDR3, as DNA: TGTGCCAGCAGGGACAGAGGAAATACGCAGTATTTT. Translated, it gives CASRDRGNTQYF.

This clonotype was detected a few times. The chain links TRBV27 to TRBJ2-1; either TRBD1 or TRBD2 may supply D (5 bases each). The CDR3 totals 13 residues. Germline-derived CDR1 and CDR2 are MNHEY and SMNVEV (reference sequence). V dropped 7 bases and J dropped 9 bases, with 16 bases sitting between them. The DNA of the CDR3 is TGTGCCAGCAAGGGGACCCCGGTGGGTGAGCAGTTCTTC. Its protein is CASKGTPVGEQFF.

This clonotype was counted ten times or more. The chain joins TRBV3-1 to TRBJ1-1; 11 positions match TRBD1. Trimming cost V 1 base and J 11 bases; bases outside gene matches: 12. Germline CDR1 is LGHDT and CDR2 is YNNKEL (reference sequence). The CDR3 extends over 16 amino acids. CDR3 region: CASSQVFRDRGSAAFF. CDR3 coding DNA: TGTGCCAGCAGCCAAGTTTTCCGGGACAGGGGGTCGGCGGCTTTCTTT.